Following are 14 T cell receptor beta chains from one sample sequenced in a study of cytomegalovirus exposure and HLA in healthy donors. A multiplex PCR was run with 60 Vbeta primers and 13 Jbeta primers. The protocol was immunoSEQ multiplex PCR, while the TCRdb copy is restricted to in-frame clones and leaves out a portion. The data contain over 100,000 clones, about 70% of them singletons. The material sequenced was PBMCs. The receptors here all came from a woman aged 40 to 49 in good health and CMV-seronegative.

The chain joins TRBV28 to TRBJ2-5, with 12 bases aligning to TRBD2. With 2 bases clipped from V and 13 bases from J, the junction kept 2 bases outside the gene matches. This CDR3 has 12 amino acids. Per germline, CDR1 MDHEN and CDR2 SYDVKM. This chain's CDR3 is CASSLKTSGGYF. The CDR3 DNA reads TGTGCCAGCAGTTTAAAGACTAGCGGGGGGTACTTC.

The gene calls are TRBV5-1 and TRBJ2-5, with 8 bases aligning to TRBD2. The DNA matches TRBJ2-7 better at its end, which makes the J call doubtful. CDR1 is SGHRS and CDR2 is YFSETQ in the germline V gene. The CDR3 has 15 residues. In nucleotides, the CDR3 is TGCGCCAGCCGACCGCGGGGGGTCCTCACTTACGAGCAGTACTTC. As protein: CASRPRGVLTYEQYF.

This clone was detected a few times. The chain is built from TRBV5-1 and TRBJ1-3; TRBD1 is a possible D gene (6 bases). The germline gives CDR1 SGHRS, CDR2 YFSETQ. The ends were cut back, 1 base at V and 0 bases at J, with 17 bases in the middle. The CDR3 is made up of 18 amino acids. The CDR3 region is CASSLRPGEGSSGNTIYF. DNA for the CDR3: TGCGCCAGCAGCTTGAGACCAGGGGAGGGAAGCTCTGGAAACACCATATATTTT.

CDR3 DNA: TGTGCCAGCAGCAGACTAGCGGTCCTACGGGAGCAGTACTTC. Amino acids: CASSRLAVLREQYF. V and J are TRBV28 and TRBJ2-7; 9 bases are shared with TRBD2. This CDR3 spans 14 amino acids. The V segment lost 6 bases and the J segment 7 bases; nucleotides outside the gene matches: 10. Germline V gene lookup returns CDR1 MDHEN and CDR2 SYDVKM.

The CDR3 DNA sequence: TGCGCCAGCAGCCAGGGAGGTCGACTTGAAGCTTTCTTT. Residues: CASSQGGRLEAFF. The V gene is TRBV4-3, the J gene TRBJ1-1; D unclear. The CDR3 loop spans 13 amino acids. Germline CDR1 LGHNA, CDR2 YSLEER. Trimming removed 3 bases from V and 7 bases from J, with 12 bases in between.

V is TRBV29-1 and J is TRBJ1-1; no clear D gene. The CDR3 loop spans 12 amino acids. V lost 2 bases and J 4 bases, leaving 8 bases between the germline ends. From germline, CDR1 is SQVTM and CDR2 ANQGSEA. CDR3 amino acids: CSVEIPVTEAFF. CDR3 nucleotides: TGCAGCGTTGAAATCCCTGTCACTGAAGCTTTCTTT.

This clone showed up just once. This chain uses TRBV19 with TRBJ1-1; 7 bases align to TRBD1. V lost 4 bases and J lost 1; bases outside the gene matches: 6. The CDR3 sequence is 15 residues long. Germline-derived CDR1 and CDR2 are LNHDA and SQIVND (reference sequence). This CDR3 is CASSRGQWRNTEAFF. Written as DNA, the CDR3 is TGTGCCAGTAGTAGGGGACAGTGGAGGAACACTGAAGCTTTCTTT.

CDR3 nucleotide sequence: TGTGCCAGTAGTACCCAGGGGTCGAACACTGAAGCTTTCTTT. Its translation is CASSTQGSNTEAFF. The chain recombines TRBV19 with TRBJ1-1; maybe TRBD1 (6 bases). The CDR3 is 14 residues long. Per germline, CDR1 LNHDA and CDR2 SQIVND (reference sequence). V lost 4 bases and J lost 1, with 10 bases in between.

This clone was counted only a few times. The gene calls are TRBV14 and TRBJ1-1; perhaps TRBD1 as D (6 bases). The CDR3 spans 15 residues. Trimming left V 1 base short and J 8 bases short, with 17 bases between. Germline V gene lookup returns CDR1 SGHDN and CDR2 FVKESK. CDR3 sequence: CASSQAQGFWTEAFF. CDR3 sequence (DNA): TGTGCCAGCAGCCAAGCACAGGGATTTTGGACGGAAGCTTTCTTT.

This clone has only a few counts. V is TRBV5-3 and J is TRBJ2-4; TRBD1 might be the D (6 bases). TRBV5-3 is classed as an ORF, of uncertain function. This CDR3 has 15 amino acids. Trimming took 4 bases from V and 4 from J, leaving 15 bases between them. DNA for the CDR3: TGTGCCAGAAGCACAGGACAGTGGGCGAAAAACATTCAGTACTTC. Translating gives CARSTGQWAKNIQYF.

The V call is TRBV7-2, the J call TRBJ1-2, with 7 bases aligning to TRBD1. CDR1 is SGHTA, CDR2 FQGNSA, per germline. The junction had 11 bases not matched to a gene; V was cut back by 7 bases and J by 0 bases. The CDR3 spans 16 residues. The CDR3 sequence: CASTVLTGLANYGYTF. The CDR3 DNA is TGTGCCAGCACCGTTTTGACAGGGTTAGCTAACTATGGCTACACCTTC.

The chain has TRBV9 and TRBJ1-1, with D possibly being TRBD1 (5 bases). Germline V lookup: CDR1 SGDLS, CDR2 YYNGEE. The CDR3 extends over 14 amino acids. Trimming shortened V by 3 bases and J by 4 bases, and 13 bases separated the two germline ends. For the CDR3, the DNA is TGTGCCAGCAGCGGGGGGGACGGATCCACTGAAGCTTTCTTT. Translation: CASSGGDGSTEAFF. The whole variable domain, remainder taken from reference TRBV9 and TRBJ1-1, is DSGVTQTPKHLITATGQRVTLRCSPRSGDLSVYWYQQSLDQGLQFLIQYYNGEERAKGNILERFSAQQFPDLHSELNLSSLELGDSALYFCASSGGDGSTEAFFGQGTRLTVV.

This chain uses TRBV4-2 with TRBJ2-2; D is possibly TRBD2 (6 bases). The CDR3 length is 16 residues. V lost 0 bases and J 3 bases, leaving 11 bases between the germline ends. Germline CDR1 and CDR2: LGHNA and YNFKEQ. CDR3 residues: CASSQDRQRDTGELFF. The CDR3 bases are TGTGCCAGCAGCCAAGATCGACAGCGGGACACCGGGGAGCTGTTTTTT.

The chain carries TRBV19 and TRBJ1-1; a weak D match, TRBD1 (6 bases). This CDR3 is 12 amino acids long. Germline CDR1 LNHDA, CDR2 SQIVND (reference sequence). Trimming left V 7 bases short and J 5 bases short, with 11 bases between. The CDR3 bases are TGTGCCAGTAATCAGAGGGGGACTGAAGCTTTCTTT. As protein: CASNQRGTEAFF.